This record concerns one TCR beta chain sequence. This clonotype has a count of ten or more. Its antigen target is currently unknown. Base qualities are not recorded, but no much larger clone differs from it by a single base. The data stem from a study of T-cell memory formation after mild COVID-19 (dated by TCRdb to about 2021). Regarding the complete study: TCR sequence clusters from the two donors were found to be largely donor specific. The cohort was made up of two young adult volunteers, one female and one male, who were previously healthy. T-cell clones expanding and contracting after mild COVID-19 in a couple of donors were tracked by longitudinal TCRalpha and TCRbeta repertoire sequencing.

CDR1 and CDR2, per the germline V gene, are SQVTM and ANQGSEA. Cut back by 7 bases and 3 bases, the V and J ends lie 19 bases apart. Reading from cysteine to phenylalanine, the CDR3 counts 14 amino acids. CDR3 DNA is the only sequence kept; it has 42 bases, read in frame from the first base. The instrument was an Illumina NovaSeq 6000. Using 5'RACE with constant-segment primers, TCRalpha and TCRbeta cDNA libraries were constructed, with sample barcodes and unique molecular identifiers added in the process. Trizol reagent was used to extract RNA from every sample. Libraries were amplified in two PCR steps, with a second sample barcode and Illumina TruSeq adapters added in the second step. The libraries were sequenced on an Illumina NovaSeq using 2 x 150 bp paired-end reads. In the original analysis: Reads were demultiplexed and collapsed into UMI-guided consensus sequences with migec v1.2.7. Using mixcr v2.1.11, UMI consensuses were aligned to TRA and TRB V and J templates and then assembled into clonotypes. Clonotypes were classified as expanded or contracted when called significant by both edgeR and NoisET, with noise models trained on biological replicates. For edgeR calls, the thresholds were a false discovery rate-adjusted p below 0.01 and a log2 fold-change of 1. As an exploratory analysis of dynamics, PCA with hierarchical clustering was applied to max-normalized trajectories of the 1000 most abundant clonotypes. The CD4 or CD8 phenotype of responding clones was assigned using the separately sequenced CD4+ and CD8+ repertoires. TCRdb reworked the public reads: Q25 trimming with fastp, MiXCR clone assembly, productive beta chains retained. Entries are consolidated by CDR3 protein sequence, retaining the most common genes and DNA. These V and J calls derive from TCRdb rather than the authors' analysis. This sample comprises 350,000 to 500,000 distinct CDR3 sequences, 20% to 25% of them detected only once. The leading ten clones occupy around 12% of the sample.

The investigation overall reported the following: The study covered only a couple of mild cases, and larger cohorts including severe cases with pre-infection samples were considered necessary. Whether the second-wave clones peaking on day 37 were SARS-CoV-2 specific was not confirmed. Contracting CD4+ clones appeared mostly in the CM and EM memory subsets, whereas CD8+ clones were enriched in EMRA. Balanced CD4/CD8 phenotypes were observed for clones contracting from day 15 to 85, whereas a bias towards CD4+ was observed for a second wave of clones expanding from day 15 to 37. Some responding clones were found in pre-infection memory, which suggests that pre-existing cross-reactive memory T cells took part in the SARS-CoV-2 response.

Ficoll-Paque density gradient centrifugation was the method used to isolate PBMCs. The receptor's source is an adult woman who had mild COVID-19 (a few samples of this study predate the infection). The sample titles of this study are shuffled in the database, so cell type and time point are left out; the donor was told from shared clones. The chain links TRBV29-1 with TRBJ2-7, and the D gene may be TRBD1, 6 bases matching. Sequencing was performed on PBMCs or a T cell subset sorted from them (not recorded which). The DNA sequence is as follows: TGCAGCGCCAAGTGGCAGGGGAGAGACTACGAGCAGTACTTC. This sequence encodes CSAKWQGRDYEQYF.